This T cell receptor (beta chain) was identified in a study of blood T cells in healthy people across ages. General observations from the study: A strong correlation was found between TCR beta diversity and the percentage of naive T cells.

The amount of total RNA extracted per sample was at least 6 micrograms. To note about this clonotype: Its specificity is unknown.

The use of a sample-barcoded 5' primer and a J-beta primer mix characterized a second PCR of about 7 to 12 cycles. Every cDNA molecule bore a tag from a template-switch adaptor containing 12 random nucleotides. TCRdb called the 5' RACE reads again in MiXCR, with one record for every CDR3 protein. The sample contains about 1 million distinct CDR3 sequences, over 35% of which appear only once. The clonotype was recovered from a woman in her fifties or sixties in good health. Specimen: blood.

The CDR3 spells CASSWGGVYEQYF. The CDR3 region has the DNA TGTGCCAGCAGTTGGGGTGGGGTCTACGAGCAGTACTTC. The V call is TRBV28, the J call TRBJ2-7, with D hard to call. V shed 4 bases and J shed 3 bases, with 10 bases lying between them. Germline V gives CDR1 MDHEN, CDR2 SYDVKM. This CDR3 contains 13 residues.